The 8 T cell receptor beta chains below were found in one sample sequenced in a study of cytomegalovirus exposure and HLA in healthy donors. PCR used 60 Vbeta primers and 13 Jbeta primers. Here immunoSEQ multiplex PCR was the method, and the copy in TCRdb shows in-frame clones only, minus some. The sample has roughly 160,000 clones; less than 80% are singletons. The sequenced sample was PBMCs. These TCRs come from a man aged 40-49 years in good health and CMV-seronegative.

In its sample, this clone was seen a few times. This chain joins TRBV2 and TRBJ1-3, with no clear D. Per the germline V gene, CDR1 is SNHLY and CDR2 is FYNNEI. The CDR3 runs 13 residues. V dropped 3 bases and J dropped 3 bases, with 6 bases sitting between them. The CDR3 region has the DNA TGTGCCAGCAGTGAGAGTGGTGGAAACACCATATATTTT. Amino acids: CASSESGGNTIYF. Full variable domain (remainder filled in from reference TRBV2 and TRBJ1-3): EPEVTQTPSHQVTQMGQEVILRCVPISNHLYFYWYRQILGQKVEFLVSFYNNEISEKSEIFDDQFSVERPDGSNFTLKIRSTKLEDSAMYFCASSESGGNTIYFGEGSWLTVV.

This chain uses TRBV19 with TRBJ2-6; unclear D gene. The V gene lost 7 bases and the J gene lost 1 base, with 8 bases spanning the gap. Looked up from germline, CDR1 is LNHDA and CDR2 is SQIVND (reference sequence). The CDR3 length is 14 residues. The DNA for the CDR3 is TGTGCCAGTACCGACTCTTCTGGGGCCAACGTCCTGACTTTC. This codes for CASTDSSGANVLTF.

In this sample, this clone turned up a few times. V and J are TRBV6-5 and TRBJ1-2; a possible D gene is TRBD1 (5 bases). The CDR3 contains 12 residues. V lost 5 bases and J 2 bases, leaving 6 bases between the germline ends. CDR1 is MNHEY and CDR2 is SVGAGI in the germline V gene. The CDR3 DNA sequence: TGTGCCAGCAGTCCAGGGAACTATGGCTACACCTTC. Translated: CASSPGNYGYTF.

The chain employs TRBV19 and TRBJ1-5; 7 bases are shared with TRBD1. The CDR3 loop spans 13 amino acids. Looked up from germline, CDR1 is LNHDA and CDR2 is SQIVND (reference sequence). CDR3 coding DNA: TGTGCATCGACTCGACAGGGTGGACAGCCCCAGCATTTT. Translation: CASTRQGGQPQHF.

V usage is TRBV5-1 and J usage is TRBJ1-4; maybe TRBD1 (6 bases). CDR3 size: 16 residues. Trimming pared 1 base from V and 3 bases from J, leaving 13 bases between. Per the germline V gene, CDR1 is SGHRS and CDR2 is YFSETQ. The CDR3 protein is CASSLSGGSPNEKLFF. The CDR3, as DNA: TGCGCCAGCAGCTTGTCTGGGGGCAGTCCTAATGAAAAACTGTTTTTT.

The rearrangement links TRBV4-1 to TRBJ2-7; 8 nucleotides align to TRBD1. V shed 3 bases, J shed 6 bases, and the junction held 13 bases outside the gene matches. From germline, CDR1 is MGHRA and CDR2 YSYEKL. The CDR3 sequence is 16 residues long. Here the CDR3 DNA reads TGCGCCAGCAGCCATACGACGACAGGGGAGCTCCCCGAGCAGTACTTC. It translates to CASSHTTTGELPEQYF.

The chain joins TRBV27 to TRBJ2-1, with 7 bases fitting TRBD1. The CDR3 is made up of 17 amino acids. Germline CDR1 reads MNHEY; CDR2 reads SMNVEV (reference sequence). Unmatched junction bases numbered 10, after V lost 5 bases and J lost 0 bases. The CDR3 DNA follows: TGTGCCAGCAGTCCAGACAGGGTTAGGGGCTCCTACAATGAGCAGTTCTTC. It translates to CASSPDRVRGSYNEQFF.

The chain combines TRBV5-1 with TRBJ1-6; 7 positions agree with TRBD1. Germline CDR1 and CDR2: SGHRS and YFSETQ. J lost 9 bases, V lost 0 bases, and 9 bases had no gene match. The CDR3 extends over 16 amino acids. The CDR3 protein is CASSLERGGSGSPLHF. The CDR3 bases are TGCGCCAGCAGCTTGGAACGAGGGGGCTCTGGTTCACCCCTCCACTTT.